This paragraph covers one T cell receptor beta chain sequence. The specificity of this receptor is unknown. No quality values exist for individual bases; no much larger clone is one base distant. Library preparation used the immunoSEQ multiplex PCR assay. For the multiplex PCR, a mixture combining 60 forward primers for TCR Vbeta segments and 13 reverse primers for TCR Jbeta segments was used. The CDR3 region of rearranged TCR beta genes was amplified from genomic DNA by a multiplex PCR assay. The Illumina HiSeq System was used to sequence the amplified TCR beta libraries as 87-base-pair reads. As for how the authors treated the data: Across the 700 or so repertoires, a later analysis counted tens of millions of unique TCR beta chains, 9.5 million to 13 million of which were shared by at least two donors. Raw reads were error-corrected and collapsed into unique sequences by a nearest-neighbor algorithm in which closely related sequences were merged to remove PCR and sequencing errors. To assign V, D and J gene segments, CDR3 sequences were aligned to IMGT reference sequences. For a sequence to be retained, a match of at least six nucleotides was required to both a V gene segment and a J gene segment. Rearrangements were called productive when the CDR3 lacked stop codons and stayed in frame with V and J; all others were non-productive. Following IMGT convention, CDR3 was defined as the stretch from the second conserved V-encoded cysteine to the conserved J-encoded phenylalanine. The earlier analysis of 500 to 600 of the donors excluded sequences that lacked an unambiguous match to a single V gene segment. An earlier analysis of over 450 of the donors classified V segments as functional when productive rearrangements were above 56.7% and as segregating when the standard deviation between donors was above 5%. A statistical classification framework was built to diagnose cytomegalovirus status from the catalog of TCR beta chain sequences. In a later analysis, V and J genes were assigned by comparing TCR nucleotide sequences against IMGT/GENE-DB human TR gene sequences. A later analysis assigned CDR3 sequences and most-parsimonious VDJ recombination scenarios with the TCRdist pipeline. In a later analysis, each TCR beta chain was defined by its CDR3 amino acid sequence together with its V-gene family, and reads lacking a unique V-gene family were excluded. A later analysis removed several hundred highly shared, low-generation-probability nucleotide sequences to deal with suspected cross-contamination and a sequencing artifact. A later analysis calculated a clonal expansion index for each public chain from normalized within-repertoire ranks of inferred template counts. In a later analysis, generation probabilities were computed using a VDJ recombination model fitted to out-of-frame rearrangements, and the results were checked against IGoR. In a later analysis, hypergeometric tests were used to score TCR-TCR, TCR-HLA and TCR-CMV co-occurrence, with a repertoire-size bias correction applied to TCR pairs. In a later analysis, false discovery rates were estimated by permuting HLA or CMV assignments 20 times. In a later analysis, co-occurring TCRs were grouped using DBSCAN, and TCRdist sequence similarity was added for clustering within HLA-allele-positive subsets. Repertoires with fewer than 30,000 or more than 120,000 public chains were left out of co-occurrence clustering, as were four to six repertoires with anomalous nucleotide sharing. In its TCRdb copy, this immuneACCESS table keeps in-frame sequences only and misses some clones. Where compared with another copy, unresolved V genes explain less than half of these, and the others have no known cause. V and J calls and clone size are given by that table; D and trimming were obtained from the DNA. In all, the sample holds fewer than 200,000 clones, and 75% to 90% of those were seen once. The ten top clones hold approximately 2.1% of the sample.

Unmatched junction bases come to 4, with V trimmed by 7 bases and J by 4 bases. The CDR3 spans 14 residues, from the cysteine through the phenylalanine. The retained sequence is limited to the CDR3, 42 bases, with the frame set at the first base. Sequences PRHDT (CDR1) and FYEKMQ (CDR2) are obtained from the germline V gene (reference sequence). This sample is drawn from a study of cytomegalovirus exposure and HLA in healthy donors (dated by TCRdb to about 2017). Background on the whole study: An earlier analysis of under 600 of the donors reported 250 to 300 Gb of sequence data and around 110 million unique TCR beta sequences from about 179 million T cells. An early release that covered fewer than 750 HLA-typed donors contained about 300 gigabases of sequencing data and tens of millions of unique TCR sequences. The genetic ancestry cluster associated with self-reported Caucasian donors included about 84% of the roughly 400 genotyped donors. The study aimed to test whether signatures of past pathogen exposure could be identified by cataloging public T cell receptors. The study profiled the T cell repertoires of some 610 subjects by immunosequencing and related them to cytomegalovirus serostatus. In addition to the first cohort of 666 subjects, a separate validation cohort of 120 different subjects was used. The study combined high-throughput TCR immunosequencing, statistical association of individual TCRs with disease status, and machine learning to predict cytomegalovirus infection status. To study patterns of TCR occurrence, a later analysis re-analyzed previously published TCR beta repertoires from 700 or so donors and added high-resolution HLA genotyping. The later analysis used no new phenotypic data to find candidate immune exposures, relying instead on TCR beta sequences and their occurrence across donors. To decide whether each TCR beta V gene segment behaved as functional or pseudogenic, an earlier analysis of some 600 of the donors relied on high-throughput TCR beta sequencing. Alongside the repertoire data, information on donor age, sex, ethnicity and CMV serostatus was compiled. In a later genetic analysis, genome-wide SNP genotypes for about three fifths of the 666 donors were used, and that subset was treated as a discovery cohort. Every repertoire in the discovery cohort had been generated on one and the same sequencing platform. Class I and class II HLA loci were covered by the typing at four-digit resolution. Typing coverage differed by locus: A, B, C, DRB1 and DQB1 were typed in roughly 629-630 donors, DQA1 in about 500, DPA1 in 600 to 610, and DPB1 in 400 to 480. A handful of DR-DQ haplotypes were handled as single units for association and clustering because linkage in the cohort was strong. Among roughly 400 genotyped donors of the cohort, an average of approximately 230,000 unique TCR beta nucleotide sequences were sequenced per donor, around a sixth of them non-productive.

The investigation overall reported the following: Most TCR sequences were observed very rarely across donors, whereas some public TCRs were present in many individuals. In a later analysis, the rate of TCR association differed among HLA loci, with DRB1 alleles having the most associated TCRs and HLA-C alleles having the fewest. An earlier analysis of some 590 of the donors showed that most TCR beta V segments appeared in productive rearrangements either about 87% or about 30% of the time, which broadly matched IMGT annotations. Because HLA typing was unavailable for some donors at each locus, only the typed subset was used in association tests. A cluster of highly shared sequence variants was judged likely to be a technical artifact of the sequencing pipeline. Presence/absence analyses assumed roughly uniform sequencing depth across donors, an assumption that may not hold. At a false discovery rate of 0.05, a later analysis linked some 17,000 TCR beta sequences to specific HLA alleles. A further reported finding was that TCR beta sequences accurately predicted the HLA-A and HLA-B alleles for most subjects in the first cohort. In a later analysis, several top co-occurrence clusters were reported to appear linked to parvovirus B19, influenza, CMV and Epstein-Barr virus. Linkage disequilibrium might explain the correlated functional status among segregating V segments, but an unknown experimental factor could not be ruled out. It was suggested by the authors that the approach could potentially be generalized to other disease states and immunological phenotypes. A later analysis found that HLA-associated TCR beta chains were more clonally expanded and had lower generation probabilities than equally common non-associated chains. Assigning TCR associations to individual alleles was difficult when HLA alleles, especially DR and DQ, strongly co-occurred. The classifier was reported to diagnose cytomegalovirus status with high specificity and sensitivity in both the original and validation cohorts. The only immune exposure information available for the cohort was CMV serostatus. V-gene and J-gene trimming of TCR beta chains was associated with a missense DCLRE1C variant in a later genetic analysis, and the association was replicated in an independent cohort. A few of the identified cytomegalovirus-associated TCR beta chains were confirmed in vitro to be specific for cytomegalovirus antigens. This cohort had only TCR beta chains sequenced, and the lack of alpha or paired-chain data limited which features could be detected. According to a later genetic analysis, donors in an Asian-associated ancestry cluster had fewer N-insertions in productive TCRs than the approximately 610-donor mean. The earlier analysis of 587 of the donors excluded some 15 rarely observed V segments, including chromosome 9 orphons, because counts were too low. In a later analysis, most CMV-associated TCR beta chains were found to appear HLA-restricted, with HLA associations seemingly driven largely by CMV exposure. Some IMGT-functional V segments, including TRBV6-2 and TRBV6-3, could not be told apart with the 87-base-pair reads, so those segments were excluded. A total of fewer than 200 TCR beta chains were listed by the study as associated with cytomegalovirus.

The cohort consisted of some 730 healthy bone marrow donors. At the time of sampling, every cohort member was nominally healthy, though immune exposures that went unrecorded were likely present. The donor was CMV seronegative and was included in the group of about 350 seronegative cohort members. A peripheral blood sample was collected from each donor, and TCR beta sequencing was performed on peripheral blood mononuclear cells. The Qiagen DNeasy Blood Extraction Kit was used to extract genomic DNA from the blood cell samples. The receptor was isolated from a male donor in good health and CMV-seronegative. Sample: PBMCs. The chain couples TRBV13 to TRBJ1-6; 7 central bases correspond to TRBD1. The nucleotide sequence reads TGTGCCAGCAACATGGGACAGTATAATTCACCCCTCCACTTT. Translated, it gives CASNMGQYNSPLHF.